This TCR beta chain was documented in a study of vaccination effects on CD4 cells after COVID-19. The study, taken as a whole, reports: Vaccine- and infection-induced clones showed marked clonal contraction late following vaccination. Common cold coronavirus cross-reactivity was shown by only 1 of 255 vaccine-induced clones in healthy vaccinees. Early timepoints after infection were absent, and convalescent patients were few in the study.

To note about this clone: Its cognate antigen is unknown.

Prior to sequencing, the ViraFEST assay stimulated PBMC with viral peptide pools, which expanded the antigen-specific CD4+ T cells. Once cultured for approximately eleven days, the cells underwent separation to obtain CD4+ T cells. Everyone in the study got two shots of either the BNT162b2 or mRNA-1273 vaccine. Days 3 and 7 saw half the medium replaced with IL-2 medium. The data were produced by immunoSEQ multiplex PCR, yet TCRdb's version contains in-frame clones alone and is incomplete. The repertoire includes some 30,000 clones, over 60% of them detected once, and roughly 8.2% sits in the top ten. The V gene end was trimmed by 2 bases and the J gene end by 5 bases; junction bases not matched to a gene: 7. The CDR3 totals 15 residues. Germline CDR1 MNHEY, CDR2 SVGAGI.

The chain has TRBV6-5 and TRBJ1-2; 8 bases align to TRBD1. Sequencing used CD4+ T cells from PBMCs cultured with SARS-CoV-2 spike peptides, obtained after COVID-19 vaccination. The TCR originated in a human donor who received a COVID-19 vaccine. The CDR3 protein is CASSYRGQVGYGYTF. The CDR3 DNA reads TGTGCCAGCAGTTACAGGGGACAGGTGGGGTATGGCTACACCTTC.